The TCR beta chain described here comes from a study of radiotherapy plus CTLA-4 blockade in lung cancer. Study-wide context: Patients showed objective responses in roughly 19% of cases and disease control in more than 25%.

Germline V gives CDR1 SGHRS, CDR2 YFSETQ. This CDR3 is built from 13 residues. Trimming left V 0 bases short and J 7 bases short, with 7 bases between. The study gave focal radiation plus ipilimumab CTLA-4 blockade to patients with chemo-refractory metastatic non-small-cell lung cancer. In regard to this clone: What it binds is unknown.

Study conclusions and caveats: Once radiotherapy plus ipilimumab had been given, TCR clones derived from tumor expanded in blood. Together with interferon-beta, which increased in serum after radiation, early dynamic changes in blood T cell clones were reportedly the best predictors of response.

Here immunoSEQ multiplex PCR was the method, and the copy in TCRdb shows in-frame clones only, minus some. The table lists more than 75,000 clones, roughly 80% of them singletons, with 20% to 30% in the top ten. The TCR sequence derives from a human donor with non-small cell lung cancer that progressed on radiotherapy plus ipilimumab. Sequenced material: peripheral blood, taken from a patient treated with radiotherapy plus ipilimumab. The chain couples TRBV5-1 to TRBJ1-4; no definite D call. The CDR3 nucleotides read TGCGCCAGCAGCTTGGGTGGCATTGAAAAACTGTTTTTT. Translation: CASSLGGIEKLFF.